The 12 T cell receptor beta chains given below trace back to one sample, sequenced in a study of cytomegalovirus exposure and HLA in healthy donors. The PCR contained 60 Vbeta and 13 Jbeta primers. Produced via immunoSEQ multiplex PCR; TCRdb's table is partial and in-frame only. The sample consists of about 97,000 clones, more than 80% of them appearing once. The sample was PBMCs. The receptors come from a man aged 25-45 years in good health and CMV-seronegative.

The chain couples TRBV30 to TRBJ1-2; 8 bases are shared with TRBD1. The germline V gene encodes CDR1 GTSNPN and CDR2 SVGIG (reference sequence). V lost 1 base and J lost 2; bases outside the gene matches: 3. This CDR3 region has 14 residues. CDR3 in amino acids: CAWSARTGNYGYTF. For the CDR3, the DNA is TGTGCCTGGAGTGCACGGACAGGGAACTATGGCTACACCTTC.

This chain links TRBV27 with TRBJ2-1; D may be TRBD2 (5 bases). Looked up from germline, CDR1 is MNHEY and CDR2 is SMNVEV (reference sequence). The V gene lost 5 bases and the J gene lost 6 bases, with 14 bases spanning the gap. The CDR3 spans 14 residues. The CDR3 here is CASSPQPGSNEQFF. The CDR3 region has the DNA TGTGCCAGCAGTCCACAGCCGGGGTCCAATGAGCAGTTCTTC.

The chain joins TRBV19 to TRBJ2-1; tentatively, D is TRBD2 (6 bases). CDR1 is LNHDA and CDR2 is SQIVND in the germline V gene (reference sequence). The CDR3 has 14 residues. V lost 8 bases and J lost 3, with 14 bases in between. CDR3 in DNA: TGTGCCAGTGAAGTGGGCGGGGACTACAATGAGCAGTTCTTC. This codes for CASEVGGDYNEQFF. Together with reference TRBV19 and TRBJ2-1, the CDR3 gives the full variable domain: DGGITQSPKYLFRKEGQNVTLSCEQNLNHDAMYWYRQDPGQGLRLIYYSQIVNDFQKGDIAEGYSVSREKKESFPLTVTSAQKNPTAFYLCASEVGGDYNEQFFGPGTRLTVL.

The table lists this clone with a count of one. The chain is built from TRBV28 and TRBJ2-2; D perhaps matches TRBD2 (5 bases). CDR1 is MDHEN and CDR2 is SYDVKM in the germline V gene. V was clipped by 8 bases and J by 5 bases, with 9 bases between them. There are 12 residues in the CDR3. The CDR3 sequence is CASARATGELFF. CDR3 coding DNA: TGTGCCAGCGCGAGGGCGACCGGGGAGCTGTTTTTT.

CDR3: CTSSERVHSYNEQFF. In DNA, the CDR3 is TGCACCAGCAGCGAGCGAGTACACTCCTACAATGAGCAGTTCTTC. This rearrangement joins TRBV1 to TRBJ2-1; TRBD2, as called in the table, went unchecked against the DNA. TRBV1 is recorded as a pseudogene. This CDR3 contains 15 residues.

The chain is built from TRBV6-1 and TRBJ2-1; D may be TRBD2 (6 bases). This CDR3 region has 14 residues. Trimming took off 2 bases at V and 8 bases at J, with 13 bases between the two ends. Germline V gives CDR1 MNHNS, CDR2 SASEGT. The CDR3 nucleotides read TGTGCCAGCAGTGAAATATCCTGGGGGGATGAGCAGTTCTTC. Its protein product is CASSEISWGDEQFF.

The sample holds one count of this clone. This chain connects TRBV5-4 to TRBJ2-3, with 9 bases fitting TRBD2. The ends lost 4 bases at V and 0 bases at J; junction bases unmatched: 9. The CDR3 consists of 17 residues. Germline assignment: CDR1 SGHNT and CDR2 YYREEE (reference sequence). The CDR3: CASSPGGLAGSTDTQYF. The DNA for the CDR3 is TGTGCCAGCAGCCCTGGGGGGCTAGCGGGAAGCACAGATACGCAGTATTTT.

V and J are TRBV28 and TRBJ2-7; 7 nucleotides match TRBD2. With V trimmed by 5 bases and J by 1 base, 11 bases remained unmatched. The germline V gene encodes CDR1 MDHEN and CDR2 SYDVKM. The CDR3 sequence is 16 residues long. The CDR3 region has the DNA TGTGCCAGCAGTCCCGGGGGGAGGAGGGCGTCCTACGAGCAGTACTTC. Its translation is CASSPGGRRASYEQYF.

The chain employs TRBV27 and TRBJ1-4; the D gene is possibly TRBD1 (6 bases). This CDR3 contains 14 residues. With 3 bases removed from V and 7 bases from J, the gap between germline ends came to 12 bases. CDR1 is MNHEY and CDR2 is SMNVEV in the germline V gene (reference sequence). The CDR3 bases are TGTGCCAGCAGTTTTTCAAGACAGGTTGAAAAACTGTTTTTT. Its protein is CASSFSRQVEKLFF.

The chain links TRBV6-1 to TRBJ2-5, with 9 bases fitting TRBD1. CDR3 size: 14 residues. Germline CDR1 is MNHNS and CDR2 is SASEGT. After removal of 3 bases from V and 4 bases from J, the junction contained 3 bases not matched to a gene. The CDR3 protein is CASSETGGAETQYF. CDR3 sequence (DNA): TGTGCCAGCAGTGAGACAGGGGGTGCAGAGACCCAGTACTTC.

The chain combines TRBV5-1 with TRBJ1-1, with D possibly matching TRBD1 (5 bases). The CDR3 is 15 residues long. V dropped 0 bases and J dropped 1 base, with 10 bases sitting between them. CDR1 is SGHRS and CDR2 is YFSETQ in the germline V gene. Written as DNA, the CDR3 is TGCGCCAGCAGCTTGGGACAGAAAAAGAACACTGAAGCTTTCTTT. This gives the protein CASSLGQKKNTEAFF.

This clone appeared once. The V call is TRBV5-1, the J call TRBJ1-1, with 7 bases that match TRBD1. Germline V gives CDR1 SGHRS, CDR2 YFSETQ. Losses at the gene ends were 2 bases for V and 3 bases for J; bases not matched to a gene: 4. This CDR3 region has 14 residues. The CDR3 loop reads CASSFPDRDTEAFF. CDR3 DNA: TGCGCCAGCAGCTTCCCTGACAGGGACACTGAAGCTTTCTTT.